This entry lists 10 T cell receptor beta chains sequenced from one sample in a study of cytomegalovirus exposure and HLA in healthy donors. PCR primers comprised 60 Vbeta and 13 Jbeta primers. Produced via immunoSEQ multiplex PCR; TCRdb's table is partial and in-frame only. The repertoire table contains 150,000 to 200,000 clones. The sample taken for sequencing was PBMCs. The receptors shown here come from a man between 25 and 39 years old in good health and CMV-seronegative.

The CDR3 region is CASSLQGSTEAFF. The CDR3 region has the DNA TGTGCCAGCAGCTTACAGGGATCCACTGAAGCTTTCTTT. The rearrangement links TRBV7-9 to TRBJ1-1; possibly TRBD1 for D (5 bases). Germline assignment: CDR1 SEHNR and CDR2 FQNEAQ (reference sequence). This CDR3 contains 13 residues. Trimming took 2 bases from V and 4 from J, leaving 8 bases between them.

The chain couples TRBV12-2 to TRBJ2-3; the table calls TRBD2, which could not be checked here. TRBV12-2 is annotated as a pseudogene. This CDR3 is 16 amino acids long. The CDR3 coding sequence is TGTGCAAGTCGCTTGACTCTAGCGTTGCACACAGATACGCAGTATTTT. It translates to CASRLTLALHTDTQYF.

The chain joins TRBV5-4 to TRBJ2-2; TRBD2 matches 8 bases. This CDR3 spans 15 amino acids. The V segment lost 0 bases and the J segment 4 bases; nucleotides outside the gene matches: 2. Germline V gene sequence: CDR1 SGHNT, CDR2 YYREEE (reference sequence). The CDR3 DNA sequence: TGTGCCAGCAGCTTGGATGCGGGAGGCACCGGGGAGCTGTTTTTT. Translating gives CASSLDAGGTGELFF.

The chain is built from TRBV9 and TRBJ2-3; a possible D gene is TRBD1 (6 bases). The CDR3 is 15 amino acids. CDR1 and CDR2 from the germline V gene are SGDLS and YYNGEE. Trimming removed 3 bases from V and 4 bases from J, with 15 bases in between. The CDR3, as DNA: TGTGCCAGCAGCGAGGGGGTACAAGGAGCAGATACGCAGTATTTT. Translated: CASSEGVQGADTQYF.

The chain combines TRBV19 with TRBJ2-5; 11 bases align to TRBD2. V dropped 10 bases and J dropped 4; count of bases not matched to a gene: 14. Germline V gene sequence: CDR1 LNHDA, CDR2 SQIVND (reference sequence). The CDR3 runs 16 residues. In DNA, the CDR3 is TGTGCCACCGGGGGCTTTACTAGCGGGAGTGGAGAGACCCAGTACTTC. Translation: CATGGFTSGSGETQYF.

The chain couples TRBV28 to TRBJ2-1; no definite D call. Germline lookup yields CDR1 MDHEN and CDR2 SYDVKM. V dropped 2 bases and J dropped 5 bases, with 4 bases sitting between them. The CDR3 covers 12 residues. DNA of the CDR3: TGTGCCAGCAGTTTAGCGCACAATGAGCAGTTCTTC. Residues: CASSLAHNEQFF.

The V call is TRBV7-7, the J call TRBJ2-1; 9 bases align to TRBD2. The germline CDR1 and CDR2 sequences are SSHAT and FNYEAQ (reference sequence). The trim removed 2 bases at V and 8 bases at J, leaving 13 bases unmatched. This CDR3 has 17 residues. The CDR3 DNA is TGTGCCAGCAGCTTACGACCGGGACTAGCAAAAAACTATGAGCAGTTCTTC. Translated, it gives CASSLRPGLAKNYEQFF.

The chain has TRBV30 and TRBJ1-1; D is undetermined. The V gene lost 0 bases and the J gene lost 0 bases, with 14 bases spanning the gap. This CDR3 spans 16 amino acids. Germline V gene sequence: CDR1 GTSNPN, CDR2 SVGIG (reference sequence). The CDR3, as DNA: TGTGCCTGGAGTGTTCTCCAGGCCTTTATGAACACTGAAGCTTTCTTT. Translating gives CAWSVLQAFMNTEAFF. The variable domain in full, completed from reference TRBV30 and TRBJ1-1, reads SQTIHQWPATLVQPVGSPLSLECTVEGTSNPNLYWYRQAAGRGLQLLFYSVGIGQISSEVPQNLSASRPQDRQFILSSKKLLLSDSGFYLCAWSVLQAFMNTEAFFGQGTRLTVV.

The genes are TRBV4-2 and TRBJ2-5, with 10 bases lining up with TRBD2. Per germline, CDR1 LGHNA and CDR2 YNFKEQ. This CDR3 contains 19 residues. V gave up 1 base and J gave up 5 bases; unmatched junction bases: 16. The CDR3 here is CASSQGSGGSGRAQETQYF. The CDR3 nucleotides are TGTGCCAGCAGCCAAGGGTCGGGAGGGAGCGGGAGGGCCCAGGAGACCCAGTACTTC.

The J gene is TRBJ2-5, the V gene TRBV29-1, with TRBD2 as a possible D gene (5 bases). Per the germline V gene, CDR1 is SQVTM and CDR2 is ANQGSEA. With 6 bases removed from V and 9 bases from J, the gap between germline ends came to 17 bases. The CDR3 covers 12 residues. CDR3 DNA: TGCAGCGTCGGTGTGGGGAGATCTTCCCAGTACTTC. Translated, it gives CSVGVGRSSQYF.